The subject of this entry is one T cell receptor beta chain. Its antigen is unknown. The germline CDR1 and CDR2 sequences are SGHVT and SQSDAQ. The CDR3 runs to 13 residues. The V end was cut by 6 bases, the J end by 4 bases, with 12 bases between. These data are taken from a study of T cell repertoires in cytomegalovirus infection. Looking at the study overall: CMV epitopes in the study were HLA-C-restricted (recently identified) and HLA-B-restricted (well studied). Through public TCR beta signatures, both CMV infection and matching HLA type were indicated. Whole-study findings and limits: Carriers of CMV and the relevant HLA type were discriminated by public TCR beta frequency. Dominating the ex vivo response were HLA-C-restricted CMV-specific TCR beta clonotypes.

TCRdb reprocessed the reads with MiXCR, giving one entry per CDR3 protein. The repertoire holds around 900,000 distinct CDR3 sequences, with less than 40% as singletons. The chain links TRBV7-4 to TRBJ1-1; TRBD1 is a possible D gene (5 bases). Sequences were derived from cultured CD8+ T cells from PBMCs, sampled from culture after CMV antigen stimulation. The sequence derives from a human donor in good health (CMV status not recorded). Some clones in this sample may be carry-over from other donors' samples. The CDR3 loop is CASSKPGSTEAFF. DNA of the CDR3: TGTGCCAGCAGTAAACCAGGGTCCACTGAAGCTTTCTTT.